This T cell receptor beta chain is from a study of vaccination and CD4 T cells after COVID-19. Study in general: Post-vaccine sampling followed dose two by a median about 70 days (range 14 to 241).

Whole-study findings and limits: Early post-infection timepoints were not included, and relatively few convalescent patients were studied.

As regards this clonotype: Its antigen remains unidentified.

Sequenced with the Oncomine TCR Beta short-read assay was DNA taken from cultured CD4+ T cells. TCRdb reprocessed the PCR reads with MiXCR, giving one entry per CDR3 protein. The sample lists about 13,000 distinct CDR3 sequences, about four fifths occurring once. Stated treatment: roughly nine-day PBMC culture with coronavirus spike peptide pools or control peptides (ViraFEST assay). The TCR was taken from a human donor who had recovered from COVID-19. The specimen was CD4+ T cells from blood, cultured in vitro.

This CDR3 is CASRIQGAGAGVRYQPQHF. The CDR3 nucleotides are TGTGCCAGCAGGATACAGGGGGCGGGGGCAGGGGTGCGTTATCAGCCCCAGCATTTT. The chain has TRBV27 and TRBJ1-5; 9 bases line up with TRBD1. With V trimmed by 6 bases and J by 5 bases, 20 bases remained unmatched. CDR3 size: 19 residues. Germline V lookup: CDR1 MNHEY, CDR2 SMNVEV (reference sequence).